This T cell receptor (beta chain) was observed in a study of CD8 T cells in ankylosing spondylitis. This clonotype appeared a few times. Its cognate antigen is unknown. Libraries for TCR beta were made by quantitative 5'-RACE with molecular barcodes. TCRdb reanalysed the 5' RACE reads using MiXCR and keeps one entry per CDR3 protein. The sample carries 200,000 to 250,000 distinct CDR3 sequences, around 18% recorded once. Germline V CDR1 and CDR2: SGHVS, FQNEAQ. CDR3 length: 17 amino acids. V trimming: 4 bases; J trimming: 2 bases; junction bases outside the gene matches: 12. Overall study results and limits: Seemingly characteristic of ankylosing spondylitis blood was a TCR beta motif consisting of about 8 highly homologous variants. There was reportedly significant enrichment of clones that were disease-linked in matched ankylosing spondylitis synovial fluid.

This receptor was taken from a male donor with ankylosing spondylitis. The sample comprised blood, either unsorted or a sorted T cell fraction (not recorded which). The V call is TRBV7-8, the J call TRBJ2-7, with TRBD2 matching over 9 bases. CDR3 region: CASSSLGLAGDPYEQYF. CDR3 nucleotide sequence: TGTGCCAGCAGCTCCCTGGGGTTAGCGGGGGACCCCTACGAGCAGTACTTC.